This is a list of T cell receptor beta chains from one sample in a study of T cells in Graves' hyperthyroidism and ophthalmopathy. TCRdb reprocessed the multiplex PCR reads via MiXCR and lists one record per CDR3 protein. The sample holds more than 550,000 distinct CDR3 sequences, just under 45% seen once. Sequenced: peripheral blood or thyroid tissue (not recorded which). The source is an adult man with Graves' disease, either hyperthyroidism or ophthalmopathy (not recorded which). CDR3s include the opening cysteine and the closing phenylalanine or tryptophan. A D gene is named only where the DNA matches it firmly. Clone size is not always given. Where it is, it says once, few, many or a class for expanded clones.

J gene | D gene | V gene | clone size | CDR3 protein | CDR3 DNA
TRBJ2-5 | - | TRBV7-9 | many | CASSSRERETQYF | TGTGCCAGCAGCTCCCGGGAGCGAGAGACCCAGTACTTC
TRBJ1-6 | - | TRBV20-1 | once | CSARTDRSSLLHF | TGCAGTGCTAGAACCGACAGGTCTTCACTCCTCCACTTT
TRBJ2-7 | - | TRBV11-2 | few | CASSQGFSYEQYF | TGTGCCAGCAGCCAGGGGTTCTCCTACGAGCAGTACTTC
TRBJ2-5 | TRBD2 | TRBV7-9 | - | CASSLAATSLQETQYF | TGTGCCAGCAGCTTAGCCGCGACTAGCCTTCAAGAGACCCAGTACTTC
TRBJ1-6 | TRBD1 | TRBV14 | many | CASSLRTGSPLHF | TGTGCCAGCAGCCTCCGGACAGGCTCACCCCTCCACTTT
TRBJ2-2 | - | TRBV7-9 | - | CASSLAGFNAGELFF | TGTGCCAGCAGCTTAGCGGGGTTCAACGCCGGGGAGCTGTTTTTT
TRBJ2-5 | - | TRBV6-1 | few | CASFQETQYF | TGTGCCAGCTTTCAAGAGACCCAGTACTTC
TRBJ2-7 | - | TRBV6-5 | many | CASSSRGAYEQYF | TGTGCCAGCAGTTCGCGGGGTGCCTACGAGCAGTACTTC
TRBJ1-5 | - | TRBV12-3/TRBV12-4 | few | CASSLEVVQPQHF | TGTGCCAGCAGTTTAGAAGTGGTTCAGCCCCAGCATTTT
TRBJ1-1 | - | TRBV12-3/TRBV12-4 | - | CASSSSGVSDEAFF | TGTGCCAGCAGTTCCTCAGGGGTTTCGGATGAAGCTTTCTTT
TRBJ1-1 | - | TRBV20-1 | - | CSAYQGSNEAFF | TGCAGTGCTTACCAAGGGAGTAATGAAGCTTTCTTT
TRBJ1-5 | - | TRBV2 | few | CASSDSPHTGSNQPQHF | TGTGCCAGCAGTGACTCACCCCACACAGGTAGCAATCAGCCCCAGCATTTT
TRBJ1-1 | - | TRBV2 | - | CASSLFQLNTEAFF | TGTGCCAGCAGTTTATTTCAGTTGAACACTGAAGCTTTCTTT
TRBJ1-1 | TRBD1 | TRBV19 | - | CASRVGTGIDTEAFF | TGTGCCAGCAGGGTCGGGACAGGGATTGACACTGAAGCTTTCTTT
TRBJ1-6 | TRBD1 | TRBV29-1 | - | CSVQAGQGRNSPLHF | TGCAGCGTTCAAGCGGGACAGGGGAGAAATTCACCCCTCCACTTT
TRBJ1-2 | - | TRBV29-1 | many | CSVVGTYGYTF | TGCAGCGTTGTCGGGACCTATGGCTACACCTTC
TRBJ1-4 | - | TRBV10-3 | - | CAISDGVTF | TGTGCCATCAGTGATGGTGTGACTTTT
TRBJ1-5 | TRBD1 | TRBV2 | few | CASSPFGQGSNQPQHF | TGTGCCAGCTCACCCTTTGGACAGGGTAGCAATCAGCCCCAGCATTTT
TRBJ2-5 | - | TRBV29-1 | many | CSVEKGVGETQYF | TGCAGCGTTGAAAAGGGGGTTGGAGAGACCCAGTACTTC
TRBJ1-5 | - | TRBV15 | - | CATSSEGTRDQPQHF | TGTGCCACCAGCAGTGAGGGAACACGGGATCAGCCCCAGCATTTT
TRBJ2-7 | TRBD2 | TRBV29-1 | many | CSVEVRLAGGEQYF | TGCAGCGTTGAAGTACGTCTAGCGGGCGGCGAGCAGTACTTC
TRBJ2-5 | TRBD2 | TRBV20-1 | few | CSARGSGSAQETQYF | TGCAGTGCTAGGGGTAGCGGGAGCGCCCAAGAGACCCAGTACTTC
TRBJ2-6 | - | TRBV24-1 | many | CATSDPAASGANVLTF | TGTGCCACCAGTGACCCGGCGGCTTCTGGGGCCAACGTCCTGACTTTC
TRBJ1-5 | TRBD1 | TRBV12-3/TRBV12-4 | few | CASSRSGQTNQPQHF | TGTGCCAGCAGCCGCTCGGGACAGACGAATCAGCCCCAGCATTTT
TRBJ1-4 | TRBD1 | TRBV5-1 | many | CASSFSGTGDEKLFF | TGCGCCAGCAGCTTCTCCGGGACAGGGGATGAAAAACTGTTTTTT
TRBJ1-5 | - | TRBV24-1 | - | CATSDSGTREQYQHF | TGTGCCACCAGTGACTCTGGGACGCGCGAGCAGTACCAGCATTTT
TRBJ1-4 | - | TRBV20-1 | - | CSASRIGDEKLFF | TGCAGTGCTAGCCGGATTGGGGATGAAAAACTGTTTTTT
TRBJ1-1 | - | TRBV9 | - | CASSLEGWGALYAEAFF | TGTGCCAGCAGCTTAGAGGGGTGGGGCGCATTATACGCTGAAGCTTTCTTT
TRBJ1-1 | TRBD1 | TRBV29-1 | - | CSVEGQGRAFF | TGCAGCGTTGAAGGACAGGGTAGAGCTTTCTTT
TRBJ2-6 | TRBD2 | TRBV15 | once | CATSSLGLAGLGAGANVLTF | TGTGCCACCAGCAGCTTGGGACTAGCGGGGCTAGGGGCTGGGGCCAACGTCCTGACTTTC
TRBJ2-2 | - | TRBV6-5 | - | CASKGHTNTGELFF | TGTGCCAGCAAGGGACACACGAACACCGGGGAGCTGTTTTTT
TRBJ1-4 | - | TRBV19 | - | CASRDHRATSEKLFF | TGTGCCAGTAGGGACCACAGGGCAACTAGTGAAAAACTGTTTTTT
TRBJ2-5 | TRBD1 | TRBV24-1 | - | CATSDAEQGAGETQYF | TGTGCCACCAGTGACGCCGAACAGGGGGCCGGCGAGACCCAGTACTTC
TRBJ2-7 | - | TRBV7-9 | - | CASSLGTAGSYEQYF | TGTGCCAGCAGCTTAGGCACGGCGGGCTCCTACGAGCAGTACTTC
TRBJ2-7 | - | TRBV7-9 | few | CASSHYADRIDSYEQYF | TGCGCCAGCAGCCACTACGCTGACAGGATAGACTCCTACGAGCAGTACTTC
TRBJ1-4 | - | TRBV7-9 | few | CASSLPQGTNEKLFF | TGTGCCAGCAGCTTACCCCAGGGAACTAATGAAAAACTGTTTTTT
TRBJ1-6 | - | TRBV10-3 | few | CASSESSSGNSPLHF | TGTGCCAGCAGTGAATCTTCGAGCGGGAATTCACCCCTCCACTTT
TRBJ1-3 | - | TRBV9 | - | CASSASGFSGNTIYF | TGTGCCAGCAGCGCGTCAGGCTTCTCTGGAAACACCATATATTTT
TRBJ1-3 | - | TRBV14 | - | CASSPRIRGNTIYF | TGTGCCAGCAGCCCTAGAATACGTGGAAACACCATATATTTT
TRBJ2-7 | - | TRBV7-9 | few | CASSAWGWGHEQYF | TGTGCCAGCAGCGCCTGGGGATGGGGCCACGAGCAGTACTTC
TRBJ1-4 | - | TRBV20-1 | - | CSARDEGEVFF | TGCAGTGCTAGAGACGAGGGGGAGGTGTTTTTT
TRBJ1-6 | - | TRBV25-1 | - | CASSLARGTHSPLHF | TGTGCCAGCAGTTTGGCCCGGGGGACACATTCACCCCTCCACTTT